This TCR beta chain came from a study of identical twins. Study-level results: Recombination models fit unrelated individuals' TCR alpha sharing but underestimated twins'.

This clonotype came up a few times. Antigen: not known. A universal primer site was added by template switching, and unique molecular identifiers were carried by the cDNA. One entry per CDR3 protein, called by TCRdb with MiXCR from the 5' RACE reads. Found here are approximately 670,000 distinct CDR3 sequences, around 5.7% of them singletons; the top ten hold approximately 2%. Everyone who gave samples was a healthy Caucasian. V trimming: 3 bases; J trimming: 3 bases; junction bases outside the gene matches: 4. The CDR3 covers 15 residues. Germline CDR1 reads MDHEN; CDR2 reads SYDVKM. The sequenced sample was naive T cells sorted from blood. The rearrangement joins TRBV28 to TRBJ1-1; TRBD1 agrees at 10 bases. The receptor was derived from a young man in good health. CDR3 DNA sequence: TGTGCCAGCAGTTTCTCCGGGACAGGGGACACTGAAGCTTTCTTT. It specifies CASSFSGTGDTEAFF.